Included here is one T cell receptor (beta chain) sequence, with context. The data derive from a study of blood T cell repertoires in COVID-19. Trimming left V 1 base short and J 1 base short, with 7 bases between. CDR1 and CDR2 from the germline V gene are LGHNT and FRNRAP. The CDR3 length is 14 residues. Profiled with immunoSEQ multiplex PCR; TCRdb holds only in-frame clones, not every one. The table has about 92,000 clones, 80% seen once. Sequences were obtained from peripheral blood. The clonotype originates from a man in his forties or fifties who had recovered from COVID-19. V is TRBV12-5 and J is TRBJ2-5; perhaps TRBD1 as D (5 bases). DNA of the CDR3: TGTGCTAGTGGTTTGGGACAGCTCCAAGAGACCCAGTACTTC. Its protein product is CASGLGQLQETQYF.